A selection of T cell receptor beta chains follows, all from one sample in a study of blood T cell repertoires in COVID-19. Some clones are missing from TCRdb's copy, which holds only in-frame ones; the method was immunoSEQ multiplex PCR. The data contain about 150,000 clones, 70% to 90% of them seen just once; the ten biggest clones take up around 2.7%. Material for sequencing was peripheral blood. The receptors originated from a woman older than 75 with COVID-19, enrolled during active disease. Both conserved end residues are part of each CDR3. Expanded clones are given a class, and other clones once, few, many or no size at all.

clone_size: once
v_call: TRBV10-3
cdr3_aa: CAISGGQGSSYEQYF

clone_size: NA
v_call: TRBV30
cdr3_aa: CAWSVQNLYSYEQYF

clone_size: once
v_call: TRBV2
cdr3_aa: CASSAQAGPETQYF

clone_size: once
v_call: TRBV5-1
cdr3_aa: CASSPTRQLDEKLFF

clone_size: NA
v_call: TRBV19
cdr3_aa: CASNLGQGTNQPQHF

clone_size: NA
v_call: TRBV7-6
cdr3_aa: CASSLNRDYGETQYF

clone_size: NA
v_call: TRBV2
cdr3_aa: CASSGGTSGWEQFF

clone_size: NA
v_call: TRBV11-2
cdr3_aa: CASSSTRGNSPLHF

clone_size: NA
v_call: TRBV2
cdr3_aa: CASSGEVAGADTQYF

clone_size: NA
v_call: TRBV7-3
cdr3_aa: CASSLSPRHPLFTDTQYF

clone_size: NA
v_call: TRBV2
cdr3_aa: CASSAGGTPNYGYTF

clone_size: NA
v_call: TRBV4-1
cdr3_aa: CASSHRTAPGLAGYEQYF

clone_size: NA
v_call: TRBV28
cdr3_aa: CASNLPGHPDAYEQYF

clone_size: NA
v_call: TRBV28
cdr3_aa: CASKTRDNLEETQYF

clone_size: NA
v_call: TRBV13
cdr3_aa: CASSQPGLAEPYNEQFF

clone_size: NA
v_call: TRBV5-8
cdr3_aa: CASSSGQGADTQYF

clone_size: NA
v_call: TRBV7-3
cdr3_aa: CASSLGVAREQETQYF

clone_size: few
v_call: TRBV27
cdr3_aa: CASSLSSGGPYEQYF

clone_size: NA
v_call: TRBV15
cdr3_aa: CATRRQGAGTGELFF

clone_size: once
v_call: TRBV15
cdr3_aa: CATSRDGVRQFF

clone_size: few
v_call: TRBV2
cdr3_aa: CASRPTGRNEAFF

clone_size: NA
v_call: TRBV6-1
cdr3_aa: CASSESQALNEKLFF

clone_size: NA
v_call: TRBV7-3
cdr3_aa: CASSPTGLAGTWYF

clone_size: NA
v_call: TRBV27
cdr3_aa: CASSKPAAIERDTQYF

clone_size: NA
v_call: TRBV2
cdr3_aa: CASSLSGTALYEQYF

clone_size: NA
v_call: TRBV7-9
cdr3_aa: CASRKGGGTLTF

clone_size: NA
v_call: TRBV29-1
cdr3_aa: CSVGLAGRTYEQYF

clone_size: few
v_call: TRBV10-3
cdr3_aa: CAISDGGRAYTDTQYF

clone_size: once
v_call: TRBV28
cdr3_aa: CASGLTGGYYEQYF

clone_size: NA
v_call: TRBV18
cdr3_aa: CASSPGGKGNQPQHF

clone_size: NA
v_call: TRBV3-1/TRBV3-2
cdr3_aa: CASSHRDRADTQYF

clone_size: NA
v_call: TRBV4-3
cdr3_aa: CASSQETLSTDTQYF

clone_size: few
v_call: TRBV20-1
cdr3_aa: CSARQGGIQYF

clone_size: NA
v_call: TRBV7-3
cdr3_aa: CASSLTRTGGPEPQGNNEQFF

clone_size: NA
v_call: TRBV6-5
cdr3_aa: CASSYSPGDEKLFF

clone_size: NA
v_call: TRBV29-1
cdr3_aa: CSVEGGSLAKNIQYF

clone_size: NA
v_call: TRBV5-1
cdr3_aa: CASSLGWGLEQYF

clone_size: NA
v_call: TRBV18
cdr3_aa: CASSPGQRTEAFF

clone_size: NA
v_call: TRBV9
cdr3_aa: CASSVGGGGGSYEQYF

clone_size: NA
v_call: TRBV29-1
cdr3_aa: CSVVTGISNYGYTF

clone_size: once
v_call: TRBV10-2
cdr3_aa: CASGWTGYYNEQFF

clone_size: once
v_call: TRBV28
cdr3_aa: CASRTGGYEQYF